The 21 T cell receptor beta chains reported below all come from one sample, sequenced in a study of beta chain features in type 1 diabetes. Regarding the study as a whole: Patients with Type 1 diabetes showed moderately but significantly shorter TCRB CDR3s in all four CD4+ subsets.

Sequencing targeted expressed TCRB transcripts, as all isolated RNA had been reverse transcribed. Repertoires were generated with immunoSEQ multiplex PCR, while TCRdb's copy carries only in-frame clones and drops some. The table includes around 250,000 clones, 20% detected once. What these receptors recognize is not known. The sample taken for sequencing was naive CD4+ T cells from blood. These receptors originate from a woman in her thirties or forties with type 1 diabetes.

The chain combines TRBV7-9 with TRBJ2-6, with 10 bases lining up with TRBD1. J lost 3 bases, V lost 5 bases, and 10 bases had no gene match. The CDR3 runs 18 residues. CDR1 SEHNR and CDR2 FQNEAQ come from the germline V gene (reference sequence). As DNA, the CDR3 is TGTGCCAGCAGCAGGACAGGGGGGCGGATTGGTGGGGCCAACGTCCTGACTTTC. Its protein is CASSRTGGRIGGANVLTF.

V usage is TRBV30 and J usage is TRBJ2-3; D is unresolved. Germline assignment: CDR1 GTSNPN and CDR2 SVGIG (reference sequence). The CDR3 extends over 11 amino acids. Trimming cost V 8 bases and J 2 bases, with 8 bases left between them. CDR3 nucleotides: TGTGCCATACAATCCACAGATACGCAGTATTTT. Amino acid sequence: CAIQSTDTQYF.

V and J are TRBV11-2 and TRBJ2-7; the D gene is possibly TRBD1 (7 bases). V was pared by 6 bases and J by 6 bases, with 21 bases between. Germline loops: CDR1 SGHAT, CDR2 FQNNGV. There are 15 residues in the CDR3. For the CDR3, the DNA is TGTGCCAGCAGTCACAAACAGGGGAGGTTCGGCGAGCAGTACTTC. Translating it yields CASSHKQGRFGEQYF.

The gene calls are TRBV7-6 and TRBJ2-7, with 8 positions matching TRBD2. Germline lookup yields CDR1 SGHVS and CDR2 FNYEAQ. Trimming cost V 2 bases and J 0 bases; bases outside gene matches: 6. CDR3 length: 16 residues. The CDR3: CASSLRGGLTSYEQYF. CDR3 in DNA: TGTGCCAGCAGCTTACGGGGGGGCCTTACCTCCTACGAGCAGTACTTC.

V is TRBV27 and J is TRBJ1-2; D may be TRBD1 (5 bases). The CDR3 sequence is 13 residues long. From germline, CDR1 is MNHEY and CDR2 SMNVEV (reference sequence). V lost 2 bases to trimming and J lost 7 bases, with 11 bases between them. CDR3 in amino acids: CASSLVQGSGYTF. CDR3 DNA sequence: TGTGCCAGCAGTTTAGTGCAGGGAAGTGGCTACACCTTC.

The V gene is TRBV5-1, the J gene TRBJ2-5, with D perhaps matching TRBD1 (6 bases). The CDR3 sequence is 14 residues long. Germline assignment: CDR1 SGHRS and CDR2 YFSETQ. Trimming took 4 bases from V and 7 from J, leaving 17 bases between them. For the CDR3, the DNA is TGCGCCAGCAGCAATCAGGACAGCACAGGGACCCAGTACTTC. This encodes CASSNQDSTGTQYF.

This clone was recorded a few times. V is TRBV19 and J is TRBJ1-2; no firm D call. This CDR3 is built from 15 residues. CDR1 LNHDA and CDR2 SQIVND come from the germline V gene (reference sequence). V lost 5 bases and J 1 base, leaving 14 bases between the germline ends. The CDR3 bases are TGTGCCAGTAGTCTTGGACGGACTGGTAACTATGGCTACACCTTC. Amino acids: CASSLGRTGNYGYTF. The full variable domain, completed using reference TRBV19 and TRBJ1-2, is DGGITQSPKYLFRKEGQNVTLSCEQNLNHDAMYWYRQDPGQGLRLIYYSQIVNDFQKGDIAEGYSVSREKKESFPLTVTSAQKNPTAFYLCASSLGRTGNYGYTFGSGTRLTVV.

The chain links TRBV6-5 to TRBJ1-1, with D perhaps matching TRBD1 (5 bases). Germline V gene sequence: CDR1 MNHEY, CDR2 SVGAGI. Trimming cost V 8 bases and J 0 bases, with 10 bases left between them. There are 13 residues in the CDR3. Here the CDR3 reads CASRTLMNTEAFF. In nucleotides, the CDR3 is TGTGCCAGCCGGACACTTATGAACACTGAAGCTTTCTTT.

This clone has a handful of counts. Other DNA sequences in the same sample also yield this CDR3. The rearrangement links TRBV6-5 to TRBJ1-2; D uncertain. This CDR3 is 14 amino acids long. Trimming stripped 2 bases from V and 2 bases from J, with 9 bases between. Germline CDR1 MNHEY, CDR2 SVGAGI. Written as DNA, the CDR3 is TGTGCCAGCAGTTACGGCGGGGAGAACTATGGCTACACCTTC. Encoded protein: CASSYGGENYGYTF.

This clone has a handful of counts. V gene TRBV30 combines with J gene TRBJ1-1, with D possibly being TRBD1 (5 bases). Trimming left V 0 bases short and J 6 bases short, with 8 bases between. There are 12 residues in the CDR3. Germline V gives CDR1 GTSNPN, CDR2 SVGIG (reference sequence). The CDR3 DNA is TGTGCCTGGAGTGTACAGGCTGCTGAAGCTTTCTTT. This codes for CAWSVQAAEAFF. The whole variable domain, filled in from reference TRBV30 and TRBJ1-1, reads SQTIHQWPATLVQPVGSPLSLECTVEGTSNPNLYWYRQAAGRGLQLLFYSVGIGQISSEVPQNLSASRPQDRQFILSSKKLLLSDSGFYLCAWSVQAAEAFFGQGTRLTVV.

This clone was counted only a few times. The chain has TRBV19 and TRBJ1-1, with D possibly matching TRBD1 (5 bases). Germline CDR1 and CDR2: LNHDA and SQIVND (reference sequence). CDR3 length: 15 residues. V lost 5 bases to trimming and J lost 4 bases, with 17 bases between them. The CDR3 reads CASSAMQGVATEAFF. CDR3 coding DNA: TGTGCCAGTAGTGCAATGCAGGGCGTAGCCACTGAAGCTTTCTTT.

This clone was observed a handful of times. The rearrangement links TRBV7-9 to TRBJ1-5; D is perhaps TRBD1 (5 bases). The V gene lost 1 base and the J gene lost 2 bases, with 6 bases spanning the gap. The CDR3 consists of 14 residues. The germline gives CDR1 SEHNR, CDR2 FQNEAQ (reference sequence). The CDR3 region has the DNA TGTGCCAGCAGCTTAGAAGGGGGCAATCAGCCCCAGCATTTT. It specifies CASSLEGGNQPQHF.

J is TRBJ2-3 and V is TRBV29-1; TRBD1 matches at 10 bases. The CDR3 contains 15 residues. Germline CDR1 SQVTM, CDR2 ANQGSEA. V dropped 6 bases and J dropped 6; count of bases not matched to a gene: 12. The CDR3 protein is CSVSSRDRGYDTQYF. The CDR3 DNA reads TGCAGCGTCAGCTCCCGGGACAGGGGCTACGATACGCAGTATTTT.

The chain's CDR3 is CASSQEGGASLAQYF. CDR3 nucleotide sequence: TGTGCCAGCAGCCAAGAAGGGGGCGCAAGCTTGGCCCAGTACTTC. The rearrangement uses TRBV4-2 and TRBJ2-5; 7 bases are shared with TRBD1. With V trimmed by 0 bases and J by 9 bases, 10 bases remained unmatched. From germline, CDR1 is LGHNA and CDR2 YNFKEQ. The CDR3 sequence is 15 residues long.

The J gene is TRBJ1-4, the V gene TRBV30; D remains unclear. This CDR3 has 13 amino acids. The V end was cut by 8 bases, the J end by 3 bases, with 13 bases between. Germline assignment: CDR1 GTSNPN and CDR2 SVGIG (reference sequence). The DNA for the CDR3 is TGTGCCCAGAGACTACCGGCTAATGAAAAACTGTTTTTT. Its protein product is CAQRLPANEKLFF.

CDR3 region: CASSSEGAEDTQYF. The CDR3 DNA reads TGTGCCAGCAGTTCAGAGGGGGCTGAAGATACGCAGTATTTT. V is TRBV6-5 and J is TRBJ2-3; 7 bases are a match to TRBD1. This CDR3 has 14 residues. The V gene's germline CDR1 is MNHEY and CDR2 SVGAGI. The V segment lost 4 bases and the J segment 5 bases; nucleotides outside the gene matches: 6.

The rearrangement links TRBV4-1 to TRBJ2-2, with 8 bases aligning to TRBD1. Germline lookup yields CDR1 MGHRA and CDR2 YSYEKL. Trimming at V came to 4 bases and at J to 3 bases, leaving 7 bases not matched to a gene. This CDR3 region has 16 residues. The CDR3 is CASSRQGIEYTGELFF. DNA for the CDR3: TGCGCCAGCAGCCGACAGGGGATAGAATACACCGGGGAGCTGTTTTTT.

This clone was counted only a few times. V usage is TRBV28 and J usage is TRBJ1-5; 9 bases are shared with TRBD1. The germline V gene has CDR1 MDHEN and CDR2 SYDVKM. The CDR3 runs to 16 residues. V trimming: 5 bases; J trimming: 5 bases; junction bases outside the gene matches: 10. The CDR3 region has the DNA TGTGCCAGCAGTGGCCCGGACAGGGGCAGCTATCAGCCCCAGCATTTT. Its translation is CASSGPDRGSYQPQHF.

The chain recombines TRBV7-3 with TRBJ1-2; 9 positions agree with TRBD1. Germline-derived CDR1 and CDR2 are SGHTA and FQGTGA. J was trimmed by 8 bases and V by 3 bases; bases with no gene match: 4. There are 13 residues in the CDR3. The CDR3 protein is CASSFGQGLGYTF. As DNA, the CDR3 is TGTGCCAGCAGCTTCGGACAGGGGCTGGGCTACACCTTC. Together with reference TRBV7-3 and TRBJ1-2, the CDR3 gives the full variable domain: GAGVSQTPSNKVTEKGKYVELRCDPISGHTALYWYRQSLGQGPEFLIYFQGTGAADDSGLPNDRFFAVRPEGSVSTLKIQRTERGDSAVYLCASSFGQGLGYTFGSGTRLTVV.

This clone showed up just a few times. V usage is TRBV14 and J usage is TRBJ2-2, with 13 bases lining up with TRBD2. Germline V gene data show CDR1 as SGHDN and CDR2 as FVKESK. The V gene end was trimmed by 3 bases and the J gene end by 4 bases; junction bases not matched to a gene: 5. This CDR3 has 17 residues. CDR3 sequence reads: CASSQTTSGRATGELFF. CDR3 bases: TGTGCCAGCAGCCAGACTACTAGCGGGAGGGCCACCGGGGAGCTGTTTTTT.

The chain uses TRBV15 and TRBJ2-2, with D tentatively TRBD2 (6 bases). V was trimmed by 1 base and J by 6 bases, leaving 21 bases between them. CDR3 length: 18 residues. Germline-derived CDR1 and CDR2 are LNHNV and YYDKDF (reference sequence). The CDR3 region has the DNA TGTGCCACCAGCAGAGTCTTACAAGGAGGGGTCTTGGCCGGGGAGCTGTTTTTT. It encodes CATSRVLQGGVLAGELFF.